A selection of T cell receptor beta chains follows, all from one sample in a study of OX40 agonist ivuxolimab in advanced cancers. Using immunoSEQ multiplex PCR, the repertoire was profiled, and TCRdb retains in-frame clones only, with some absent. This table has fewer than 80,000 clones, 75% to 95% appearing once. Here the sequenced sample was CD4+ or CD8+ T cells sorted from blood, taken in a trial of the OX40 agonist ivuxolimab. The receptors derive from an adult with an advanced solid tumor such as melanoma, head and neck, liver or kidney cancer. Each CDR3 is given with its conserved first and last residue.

CASSAIQGEFNEQYF | TRBJ2-7 | 15 | TRBV6-6
CASSLALQHGTGGFGETQYF | TRBJ2-5 | 20 | TRBV5-1
CASSKGGREGNTIYF | TRBJ1-3 | 15 | TRBV21-1
CASLNSPLHF | TRBJ1-6 | 10 | TRBV5-1
CAISDGGSTEAFF | TRBJ1-1 | 13 | TRBV10-3
CATSRGQGADEQYF | TRBJ2-7 | 14 | TRBV15
CASSTGLAGGSEQYF | TRBJ2-7 | 15 | TRBV9
CASSPDRSNYGYTF | TRBJ1-2 | 14 | TRBV13
CASSVQGSTEAFF | TRBJ1-1 | 13 | TRBV9
CASSTSPGPEQFF | TRBJ2-1 | 13 | TRBV19
CASSLPTATNEKLFF | TRBJ1-4 | 15 | TRBV28
CASSEAADYGYTF | TRBJ1-2 | 13 | TRBV2
CASSFWAQSNEQFF | TRBJ2-1 | 14 | TRBV5-1
CAWGGGRDTEAFF | TRBJ1-1 | 13 | TRBV30
CASSSRLAGSHNEQFF | TRBJ2-1 | 16 | TRBV19
CASSQQTGVGGTEAFF | TRBJ1-1 | 16 | TRBV14
CASSVKVGTEAFF | TRBJ1-1 | 13 | TRBV10-1
CASRDRGQGEQYF | TRBJ2-7 | 13 | TRBV19
CSVDRGAQETQYF | TRBJ2-5 | 13 | TRBV29-1
CASSSGTFVYGYTF | TRBJ1-2 | 14 | TRBV19
CASSRPGQGQETQYF | TRBJ2-5 | 15 | TRBV28
CASSPPNTGELFF | TRBJ2-2 | 13 | TRBV18
CAGRDTPNYGYTF | TRBJ1-2 | 13 | TRBV6-1
CASSLEGSPNYGYTF | TRBJ1-2 | 15 | TRBV5-1
CASSAGQGNYGYTF | TRBJ1-2 | 14 | TRBV9
CASSRGDYEQYF | TRBJ2-7 | 12 | TRBV19
CASSDGLAGYGSYNEQFF | TRBJ2-1 | 18 | TRBV5-1
CASNPMDRDYGYTF | TRBJ1-2 | 14 | TRBV28
CASSLTGTTSYEQYF | TRBJ2-7 | 15 | TRBV7-3
CASSPRLAGVSYEQYF | TRBJ2-7 | 16 | TRBV28
CASSLASGSSYNEQFF | TRBJ2-1 | 16 | TRBV5-1
CASSSRGQGKNTEAFF | TRBJ1-1 | 16 | TRBV7-3
CASSLGQGPSDTQYF | TRBJ2-3 | 15 | TRBV5-6
CASSPRGYEQYF | TRBJ2-7 | 12 | TRBV28
CASSTVPGQGVEDQPQHF | TRBJ1-5 | 18 | TRBV2
CASSLVGGRYQPQHF | TRBJ1-5 | 15 | TRBV5-5
CASSADRFRDQETQYF | TRBJ2-5 | 16 | TRBV9
CASSFGLAGPETQYF | TRBJ2-5 | 15 | TRBV19
CASKKEGALNTGELFF | TRBJ2-2 | 16 | TRBV7-6
CASSLGRRNNEKLFF | TRBJ1-4 | 15 | TRBV7-9
CASSEGTAYEQYF | TRBJ2-7 | 13 | TRBV5-1
CASSVTGTTDTQYF | TRBJ2-3 | 14 | TRBV5-4
CASSSRFSLAGRPYNEQFF | TRBJ2-1 | 19 | TRBV11-2
CACMLGRKTDTQYF | TRBJ2-3 | 14 | TRBV30
CASTGVLGETQYF | TRBJ2-5 | 13 | TRBV6-5
CASRNTGLTSGELFF | TRBJ2-2 | 15 | TRBV6-6
CSVGLTSGRADTQYF | TRBJ2-3 | 15 | TRBV29-1
CASSLVGGASYNEQFF | TRBJ2-1 | 16 | TRBV7-2
CASSEAANPPYNEQFF | TRBJ2-1 | 16 | TRBV6-4
CTSSRLGTSGTYEQYF | TRBJ2-7 | 16 | TRBV1
CSGALNREANYGYTF | TRBJ1-2 | 15 | TRBV29-1
CASSVPGGQGPTNSPLHF | TRBJ1-6 | 18 | TRBV7-9
CASSQIAGGATDTQYF | TRBJ2-3 | 16 | TRBV4-2